Listed here is a single TCR beta chain. Here immunoSEQ multiplex PCR was the method, and the copy in TCRdb shows in-frame clones only, minus some. This table holds 95,000 to 150,000 clones, nearly 90% found once. These data come from a study of blood T cell repertoires in COVID-19. Germline V lookup: CDR1 ENHRY, CDR2 SYGVKD. CDR3 length: 14 amino acids. With 7 bases clipped from V and 1 base from J, the junction kept 6 bases outside the gene matches. This chain joins TRBV10-3 and TRBJ1-2, with 7 positions matching TRBD1. What was sequenced was peripheral blood. This receptor was obtained from a woman aged 60-75 years with COVID-19, enrolled during active disease. CDR3 sequence (DNA): TGTGCCATCATGGGGGACAGCTTTAACTATGGCTACACCTTC. Encoded protein: CAIMGDSFNYGYTF.